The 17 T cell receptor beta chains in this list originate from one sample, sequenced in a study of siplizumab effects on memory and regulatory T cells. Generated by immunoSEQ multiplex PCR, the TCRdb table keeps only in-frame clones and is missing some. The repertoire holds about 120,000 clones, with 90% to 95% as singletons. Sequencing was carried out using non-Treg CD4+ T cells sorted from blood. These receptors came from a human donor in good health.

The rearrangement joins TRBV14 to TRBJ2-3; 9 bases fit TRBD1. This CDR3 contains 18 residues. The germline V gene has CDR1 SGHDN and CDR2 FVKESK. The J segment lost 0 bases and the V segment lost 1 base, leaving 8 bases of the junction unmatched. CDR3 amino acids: CASSQGFTGGYSTDTQYF. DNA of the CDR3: TGTGCCAGCAGCCAAGGTTTTACAGGGGGCTACAGCACAGATACGCAGTATTTT.

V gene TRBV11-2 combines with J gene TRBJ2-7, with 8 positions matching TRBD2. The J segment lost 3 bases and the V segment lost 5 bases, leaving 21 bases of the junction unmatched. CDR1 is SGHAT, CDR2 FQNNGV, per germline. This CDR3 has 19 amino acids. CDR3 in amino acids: CASSPIGGAGGQRVYEQYF. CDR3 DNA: TGTGCCAGCAGCCCCATCGGGGGGGCCGGTGGGCAGCGGGTCTACGAGCAGTACTTC.

CDR3 sequence reads: CASSQAWNTEAFF. CDR3 DNA: TGTGCCAGCAGCCAGGCCTGGAACACTGAAGCTTTCTTT. V gene TRBV6-1 combines with J gene TRBJ1-1; D is unclear. Germline V CDR1 and CDR2: MNHNS, SASEGT. The CDR3 consists of 13 residues. V lost 6 bases, J lost 1 base, and 9 bases lay in between.

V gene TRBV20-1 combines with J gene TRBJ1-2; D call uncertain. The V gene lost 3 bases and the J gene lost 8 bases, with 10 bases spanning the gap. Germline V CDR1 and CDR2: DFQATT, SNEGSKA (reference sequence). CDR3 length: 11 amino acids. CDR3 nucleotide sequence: TGCAGTGCTAGTCCCGGGGTCGGCTACACCTTC. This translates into CSASPGVGYTF.

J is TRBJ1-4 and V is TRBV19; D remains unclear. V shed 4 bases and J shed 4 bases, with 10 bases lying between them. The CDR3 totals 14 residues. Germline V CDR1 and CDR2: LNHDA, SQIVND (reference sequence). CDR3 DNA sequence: TGTGCCAGTAGTAGGACTCTACATAATGAAAAACTGTTTTTT. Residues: CASSRTLHNEKLFF.

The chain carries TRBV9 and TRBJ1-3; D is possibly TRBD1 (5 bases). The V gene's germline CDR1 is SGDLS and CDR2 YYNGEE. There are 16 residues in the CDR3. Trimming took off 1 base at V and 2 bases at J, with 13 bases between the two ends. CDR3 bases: TGTGCCAGCAGCGTATCATCAGGGCTCGCTGGAAACACCATATATTTT. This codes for CASSVSSGLAGNTIYF.

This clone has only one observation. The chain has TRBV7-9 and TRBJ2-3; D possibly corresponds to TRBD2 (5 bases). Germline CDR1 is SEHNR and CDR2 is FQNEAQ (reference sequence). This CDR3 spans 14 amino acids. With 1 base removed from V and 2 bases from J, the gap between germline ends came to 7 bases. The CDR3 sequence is CASSLERSTDTQYF. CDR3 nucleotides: TGTGCCAGCAGCTTAGAGCGGTCCACAGATACGCAGTATTTT.

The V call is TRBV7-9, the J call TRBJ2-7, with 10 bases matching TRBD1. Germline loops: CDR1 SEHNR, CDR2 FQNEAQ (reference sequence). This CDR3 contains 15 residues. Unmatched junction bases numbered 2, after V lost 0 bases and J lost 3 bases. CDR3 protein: CASSLATGGGYEQYF. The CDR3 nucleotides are TGTGCCAGCAGCTTAGCGACAGGGGGCGGCTACGAGCAGTACTTC.

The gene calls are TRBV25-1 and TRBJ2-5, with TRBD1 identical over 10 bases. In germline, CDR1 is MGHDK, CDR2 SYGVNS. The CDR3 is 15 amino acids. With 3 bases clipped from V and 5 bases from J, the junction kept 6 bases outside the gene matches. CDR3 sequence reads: CASSDMGQGKETQYF. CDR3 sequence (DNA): TGTGCCAGCAGTGACATGGGACAGGGGAAGGAGACCCAGTACTTC.

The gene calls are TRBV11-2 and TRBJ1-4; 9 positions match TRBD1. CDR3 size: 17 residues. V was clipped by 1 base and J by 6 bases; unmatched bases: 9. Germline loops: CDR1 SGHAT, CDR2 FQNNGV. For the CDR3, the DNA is TGTGCCAGCAGCTTAGGGGTAGGGACAGGGCTTGATGAAAAACTGTTTTTT. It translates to CASSLGVGTGLDEKLFF.

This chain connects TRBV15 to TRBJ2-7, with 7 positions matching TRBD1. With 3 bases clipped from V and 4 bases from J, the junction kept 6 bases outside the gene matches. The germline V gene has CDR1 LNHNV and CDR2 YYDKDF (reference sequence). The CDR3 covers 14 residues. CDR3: CATSRDRILYEQYF. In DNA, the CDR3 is TGTGCCACCAGCAGGGACAGGATTCTTTACGAGCAGTACTTC.

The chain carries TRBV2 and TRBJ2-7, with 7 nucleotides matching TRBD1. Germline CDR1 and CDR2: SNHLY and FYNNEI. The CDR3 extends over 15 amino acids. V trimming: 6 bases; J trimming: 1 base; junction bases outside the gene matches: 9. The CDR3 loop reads CASRGQQVVSYEQYF. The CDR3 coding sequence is TGTGCCAGCAGGGGACAGCAAGTTGTATCCTACGAGCAGTACTTC.

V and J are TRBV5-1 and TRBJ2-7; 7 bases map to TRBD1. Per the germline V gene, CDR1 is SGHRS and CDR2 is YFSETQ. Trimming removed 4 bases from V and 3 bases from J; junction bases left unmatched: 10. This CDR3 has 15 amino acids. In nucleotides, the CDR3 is TGCGCCAGCAGCGAAACGGGACAGCGTAACTACGAGCAGTACTTC. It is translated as CASSETGQRNYEQYF.

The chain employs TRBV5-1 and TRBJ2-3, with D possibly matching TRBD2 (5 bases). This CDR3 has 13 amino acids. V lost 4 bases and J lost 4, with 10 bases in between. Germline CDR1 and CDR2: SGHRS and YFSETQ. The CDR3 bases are TGCGCCAGCAGCGGGGAGTGGGCAGATACGCAGTATTTT. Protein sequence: CASSGEWADTQYF.

CDR3 in amino acids: CAWFRTLNTEAFF. The CDR3 nucleotides read TGTGCCTGGTTTCGGACATTGAACACTGAAGCTTTCTTT. The chain joins TRBV30 to TRBJ1-1, with TRBD1 as a possible D gene (5 bases). The CDR3 extends over 13 amino acids. CDR1 is GTSNPN and CDR2 is SVGIG in the germline V gene (reference sequence). V was trimmed by 5 bases and J by 0 bases, leaving 10 bases between them.

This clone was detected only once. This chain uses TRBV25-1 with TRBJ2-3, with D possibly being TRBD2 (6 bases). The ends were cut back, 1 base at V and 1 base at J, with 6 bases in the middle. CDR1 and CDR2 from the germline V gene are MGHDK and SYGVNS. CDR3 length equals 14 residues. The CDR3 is CASSESSGTDTQYF. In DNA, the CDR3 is TGTGCCAGCAGTGAATCTAGCGGCACAGATACGCAGTATTTT. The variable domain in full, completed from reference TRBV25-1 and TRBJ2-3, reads EADIYQTPRYLVIGTGKKITLECSQTMGHDKMYWYQQDPGMELHLIHYSYGVNSTEKGDLSSESTVSRIRTEHFPLTLESARPSHTSQYLCASSESSGTDTQYFGPGTRLTVL.

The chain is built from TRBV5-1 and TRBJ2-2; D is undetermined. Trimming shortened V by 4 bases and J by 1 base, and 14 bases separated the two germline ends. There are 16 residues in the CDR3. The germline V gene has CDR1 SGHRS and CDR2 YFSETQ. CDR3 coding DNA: TGCGCCAGCAGCCGTGACTCTCGCAAGAACACCGGGGAGCTGTTTTTT. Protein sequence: CASSRDSRKNTGELFF.